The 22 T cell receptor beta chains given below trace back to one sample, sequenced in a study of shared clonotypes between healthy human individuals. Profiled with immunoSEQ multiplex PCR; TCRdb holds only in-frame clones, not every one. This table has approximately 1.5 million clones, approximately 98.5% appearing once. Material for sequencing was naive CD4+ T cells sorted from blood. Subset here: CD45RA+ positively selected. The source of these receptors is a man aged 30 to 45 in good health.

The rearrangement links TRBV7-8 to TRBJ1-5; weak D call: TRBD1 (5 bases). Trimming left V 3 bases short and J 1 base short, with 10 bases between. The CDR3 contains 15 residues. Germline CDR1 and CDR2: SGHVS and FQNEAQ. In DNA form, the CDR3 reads TGTGCCAGCAGCTTTGAAGGGGCCAGCAATCAGCCCCAGCATTTT. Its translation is CASSFEGASNQPQHF.

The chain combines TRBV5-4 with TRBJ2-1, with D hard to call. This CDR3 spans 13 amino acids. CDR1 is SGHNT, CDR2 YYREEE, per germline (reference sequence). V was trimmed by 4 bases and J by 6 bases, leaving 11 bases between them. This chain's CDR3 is CASSQPRANEQFF. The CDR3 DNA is TGTGCCAGCAGCCAACCCAGAGCCAATGAGCAGTTCTTC.

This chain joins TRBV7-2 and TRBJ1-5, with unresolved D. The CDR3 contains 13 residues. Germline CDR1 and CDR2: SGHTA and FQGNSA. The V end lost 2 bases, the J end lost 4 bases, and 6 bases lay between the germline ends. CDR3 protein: CASSLHGNQPQHF. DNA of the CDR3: TGTGCCAGCAGCTTACACGGTAATCAGCCCCAGCATTTT.

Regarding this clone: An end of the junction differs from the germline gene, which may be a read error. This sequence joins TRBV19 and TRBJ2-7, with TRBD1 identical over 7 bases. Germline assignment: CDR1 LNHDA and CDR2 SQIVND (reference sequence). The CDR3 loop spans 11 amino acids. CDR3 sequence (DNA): TGTGCCAGTAGTATAGATCGGGGACAGCCTTTC. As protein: CASSIDRGQPF.

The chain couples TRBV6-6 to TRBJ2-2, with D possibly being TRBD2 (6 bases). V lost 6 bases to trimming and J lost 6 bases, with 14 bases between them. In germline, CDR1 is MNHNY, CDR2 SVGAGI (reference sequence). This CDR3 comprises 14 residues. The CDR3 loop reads CASSQLAFAGELFF. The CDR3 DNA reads TGTGCCAGCAGCCAACTAGCATTCGCCGGGGAGCTGTTTTTT.

CDR3 in DNA: TGTGCCAGCAGCGGAGCTGGGACTGAAGCTTTCTTT. The encoded protein is CASSGAGTEAFF. The chain carries TRBV28 and TRBJ1-1, with no clear D. CDR3 length equals 12 residues. Trimming shortened V by 6 bases and J by 5 bases, and 10 bases separated the two germline ends. Germline CDR1 is MDHEN and CDR2 is SYDVKM.

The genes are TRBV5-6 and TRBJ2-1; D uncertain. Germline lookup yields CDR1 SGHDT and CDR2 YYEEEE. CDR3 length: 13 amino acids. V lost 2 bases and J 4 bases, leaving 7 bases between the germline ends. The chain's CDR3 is CASSFRRYNEQFF. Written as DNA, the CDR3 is TGTGCCAGCAGCTTCCGGCGATACAATGAGCAGTTCTTC.

The CDR3 DNA follows: TGCGCCAGCACCCCGGGAGTGCGGAGAGGCCTGTTCTTC. It yields the protein CASTPGVRRGLFF. V usage is TRBV4-1 and J usage is TRBJ2-1, with D possibly being TRBD2 (6 bases). The V end lost 7 bases, the J end lost 15 bases, and 22 bases lay between the germline ends. CDR1 and CDR2 from the germline V gene are MGHRA and YSYEKL. The CDR3 is 13 residues long.

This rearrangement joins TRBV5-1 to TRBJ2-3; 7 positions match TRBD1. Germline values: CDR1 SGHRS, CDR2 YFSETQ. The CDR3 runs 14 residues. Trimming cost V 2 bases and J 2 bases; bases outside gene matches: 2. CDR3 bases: TGCGCCAGCAGCTTCGGACAGGCCACAGATACGCAGTATTTT. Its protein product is CASSFGQATDTQYF.

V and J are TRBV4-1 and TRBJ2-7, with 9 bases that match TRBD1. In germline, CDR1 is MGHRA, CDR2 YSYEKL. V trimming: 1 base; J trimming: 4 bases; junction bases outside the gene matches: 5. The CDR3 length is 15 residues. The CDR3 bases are TGCGCCAGCAGCCAAGTTACCGGGACAGGGTACGAGCAGTACTTC. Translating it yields CASSQVTGTGYEQYF.

This CDR3 reads CASRTSGQGADTQYF. The CDR3 DNA reads as TGCGCCAGCAGGACCTCGGGACAGGGAGCAGATACGCAGTATTTT. The V and J genes are TRBV5-1 and TRBJ2-3; TRBD1 aligns across 9 bases. CDR1 SGHRS and CDR2 YFSETQ come from the germline V gene. Trimming at V came to 5 bases and at J to 4 bases, leaving 8 bases not matched to a gene. This CDR3 region has 15 residues.

The CDR3 coding sequence is TGTGCCAGTAGTATGATGATTAATAGCAATCAGCCCCAGCATTTT. It is translated as CASSMMINSNQPQHF. The V gene is TRBV19, the J gene TRBJ1-5; no reliable D call. CDR1 and CDR2 (germline): LNHDA, SQIVND (reference sequence). This CDR3 contains 15 residues. Deletions cut 3 bases from V and 0 bases from J, with 9 bases between.

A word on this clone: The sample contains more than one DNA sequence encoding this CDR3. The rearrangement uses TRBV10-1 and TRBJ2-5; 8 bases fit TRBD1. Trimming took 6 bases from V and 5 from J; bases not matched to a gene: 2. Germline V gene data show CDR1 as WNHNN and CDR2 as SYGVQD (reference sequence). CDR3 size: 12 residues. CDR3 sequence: CASSPGGETQYF. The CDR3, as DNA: TGCGCCAGCAGCCCAGGGGGCGAGACCCAGTACTTC.

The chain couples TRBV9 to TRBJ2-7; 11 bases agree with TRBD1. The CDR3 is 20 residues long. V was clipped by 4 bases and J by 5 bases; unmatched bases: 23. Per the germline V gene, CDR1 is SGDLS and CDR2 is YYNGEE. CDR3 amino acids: CASSPSLFSLEGQGVNEQYF. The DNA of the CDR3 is TGTGCCAGCAGCCCCTCTCTTTTTTCGCTCGAGGGACAGGGGGTAAACGAGCAGTACTTC.

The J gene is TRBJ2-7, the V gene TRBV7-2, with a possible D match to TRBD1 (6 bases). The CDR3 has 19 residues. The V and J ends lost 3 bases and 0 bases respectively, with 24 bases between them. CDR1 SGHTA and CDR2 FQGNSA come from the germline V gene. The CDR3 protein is CASSFPPAGDFVSSYEQYF. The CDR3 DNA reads TGTGCCAGCAGCTTCCCCCCGGCAGGGGATTTCGTAAGCTCCTACGAGCAGTACTTC.

CDR3 protein: CASRGQGNTGELFF. CDR3 bases: TGCGCCAGCAGGGGTCAGGGGAACACCGGGGAGCTGTTTTTT. V usage is TRBV4-3 and J usage is TRBJ2-2; the D gene is possibly TRBD1 (5 bases). The CDR3 length is 14 residues. Trimming removed 6 bases at V and 1 base at J, with 9 bases between. Germline loops: CDR1 LGHNA, CDR2 YSLEER.

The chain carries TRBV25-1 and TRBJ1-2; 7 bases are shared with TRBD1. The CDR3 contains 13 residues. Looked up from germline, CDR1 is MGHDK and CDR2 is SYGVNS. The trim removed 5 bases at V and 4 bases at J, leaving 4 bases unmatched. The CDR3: CASSPGTVYGYTF. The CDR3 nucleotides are TGTGCCAGCAGTCCAGGGACAGTCTATGGCTACACCTTC.

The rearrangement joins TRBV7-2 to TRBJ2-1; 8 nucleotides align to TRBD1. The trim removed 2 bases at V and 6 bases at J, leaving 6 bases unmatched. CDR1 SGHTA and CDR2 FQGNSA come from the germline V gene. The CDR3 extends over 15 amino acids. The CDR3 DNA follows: TGTGCCAGCAGCTTATTTCGACAGGGGATCAATGAGCAGTTCTTC. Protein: CASSLFRQGINEQFF. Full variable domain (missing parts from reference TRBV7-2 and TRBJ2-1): GAGVSQSPSNKVTEKGKDVELRCDPISGHTALYWYRQSLGQGLEFLIYFQGNSAPDKSGLPSDRFSAERTGGSVSTLTIQRTQQEDSAVYLCASSLFRQGINEQFFGPGTRLTVL.

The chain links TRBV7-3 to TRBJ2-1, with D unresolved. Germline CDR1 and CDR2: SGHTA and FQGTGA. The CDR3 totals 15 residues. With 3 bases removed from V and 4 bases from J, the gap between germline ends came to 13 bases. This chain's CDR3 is CASSFGVSGYNEQFF. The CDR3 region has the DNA TGTGCCAGCAGCTTTGGAGTTTCCGGATACAATGAGCAGTTCTTC.

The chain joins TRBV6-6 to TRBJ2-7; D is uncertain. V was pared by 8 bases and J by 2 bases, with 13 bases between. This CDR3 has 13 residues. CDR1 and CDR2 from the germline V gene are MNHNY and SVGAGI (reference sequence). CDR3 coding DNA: TGTGCCAGCTCCGCACTACCTACCTACGAGCAGTACTTC. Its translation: CASSALPTYEQYF.

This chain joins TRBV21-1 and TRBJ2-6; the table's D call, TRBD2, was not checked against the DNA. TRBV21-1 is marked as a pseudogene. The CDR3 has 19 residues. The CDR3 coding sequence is TGTGCCAGCAGCAAAACGAGCAAAGGTAGCGTTCAGGGGGCCAACGTCCTGACTTTC. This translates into CASSKTSKGSVQGANVLTF.

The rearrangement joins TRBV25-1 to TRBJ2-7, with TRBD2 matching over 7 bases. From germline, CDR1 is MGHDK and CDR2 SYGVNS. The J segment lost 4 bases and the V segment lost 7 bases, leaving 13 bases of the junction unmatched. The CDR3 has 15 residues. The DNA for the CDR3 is TGTGCCAGCACCTGGGGGGGAGGAGGAACTTACGAGCAGTACTTC. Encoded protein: CASTWGGGGTYEQYF.